This is a list of T cell receptor beta chains from one sample in a study of shared clonotypes between healthy human individuals. Method: immunoSEQ multiplex PCR; TCRdb's copy keeps in-frame clones and lacks some. The repertoire holds approximately 1.9 million clones, around 95% seen once, with approximately 1.7% in the top ten. The specimen sequenced was naive CD8+ T cells from PBMCs. These receptors were obtained from a man aged 18 to 35 in good health. Some clones in this sample may be carry-over from other donors' samples. The CDR3 runs from the conserved cysteine through the conserved F or W. A D gene is named only where the DNA matches it firmly. Clone size is given for some rows only: seen once, a few or many times, or a class if the clone is expanded.

abundance: .
d_gene: .
v_gene: TRBV25-1
j_gene: TRBJ2-2
CDR3nt: TGTGCCAGCAGTGTACGGGACAACACCGGGGAGCTGTTTTTT
CDR3aa: CASSVRDNTGELFF

abundance: .
d_gene: .
v_gene: TRBV19
j_gene: TRBJ2-2
CDR3nt: TGTGCCAGTAGTATGTACCGGACGGCGAACACCGGGGAGCTGTTTTTT
CDR3aa: CASSMYRTANTGELFF

abundance: once
d_gene: .
v_gene: TRBV4-2
j_gene: TRBJ1-1
CDR3nt: TGTGCCAGCTCCCCTCGGGGGGGAGTAGCTGAAGCTTTCTTT
CDR3aa: CASSPRGGVAEAFF

abundance: .
d_gene: TRBD2
v_gene: TRBV27
j_gene: TRBJ2-7
CDR3nt: TGTGCCAGCAGTTTAGGCCCCGGGACACTAGCGGTACCCTACGAGCAGTACTTC
CDR3aa: CASSLGPGTLAVPYEQYF

abundance: .
d_gene: .
v_gene: TRBV29-1
j_gene: TRBJ2-1
CDR3nt: TGCAGCGTCCCCTCCCCAAAGTACAATGAGCAGTTCTTC
CDR3aa: CSVPSPKYNEQFF

abundance: .
d_gene: TRBD1
v_gene: TRBV9
j_gene: TRBJ2-7
CDR3nt: TGTGCCAGCAGCCCCCAGGGACAGGGGGCTCGCGAGCAGTACTTC
CDR3aa: CASSPQGQGAREQYF

abundance: .
d_gene: .
v_gene: TRBV27
j_gene: TRBJ2-1
CDR3nt: TGTGCCAGCAACTCCGAAACTAATGAGCAGTTCTTC
CDR3aa: CASNSETNEQFF

abundance: .
d_gene: .
v_gene: TRBV6-6
j_gene: TRBJ2-3
CDR3nt: TGTGCCAGCGGGGTGCGAGACGGGGGAGGCACAGATACGCAGTATTTT
CDR3aa: CASGVRDGGGTDTQYF

abundance: .
d_gene: .
v_gene: TRBV11-2
j_gene: TRBJ2-7
CDR3nt: TGTGCCAGCAGCCAATCTGAGGTGGGGACTTACTACGAGCAGTACTTC
CDR3aa: CASSQSEVGTYYEQYF

abundance: .
d_gene: .
v_gene: TRBV7-9
j_gene: TRBJ2-5
CDR3nt: TGTGCCAGCAGCCCCTCACTAGCCGCCTCAGAGACCCAGTACTTC
CDR3aa: CASSPSLAASETQYF

abundance: .
d_gene: TRBD2
v_gene: TRBV19
j_gene: TRBJ2-1
CDR3nt: TGTGCCAGTAGTGGCAGACTAGCCGACGATGAGCAGTTCTTC
CDR3aa: CASSGRLADDEQFF

abundance: .
d_gene: .
v_gene: TRBV7-9
j_gene: TRBJ2-4
CDR3nt: TGTGCCAGCAGCTTAGAGGGCGAGGACATTCAGTACTTC
CDR3aa: CASSLEGEDIQYF

abundance: .
d_gene: .
v_gene: TRBV29-1
j_gene: TRBJ1-3
CDR3nt: TGCAGCGTTGAAGATCCGGGAATAGGAAACACCATATATTTT
CDR3aa: CSVEDPGIGNTIYF

abundance: .
d_gene: TRBD1
v_gene: TRBV7-9
j_gene: TRBJ2-7
CDR3nt: TGTGCCAGCAGCTCGTACAGGGACAGGCTCTACGAGCAGTACTTC
CDR3aa: CASSSYRDRLYEQYF

abundance: .
d_gene: .
v_gene: TRBV19
j_gene: TRBJ1-1
CDR3nt: TGTGCCAGTAGTATCGATATTGGAATTGAAGCTTTCTTT
CDR3aa: CASSIDIGIEAFF

abundance: .
d_gene: .
v_gene: TRBV5-4
j_gene: TRBJ2-1
CDR3nt: TGTGCCAGCAGCTTGTTGACAAGTTACAATGAGCAGTTCTTC
CDR3aa: CASSLLTSYNEQFF

abundance: .
d_gene: .
v_gene: TRBV7-8
j_gene: TRBJ2-5
CDR3nt: TGTGCCAGCAGCTCTGACAAATCCCAAGAGACCCAGTACTTC
CDR3aa: CASSSDKSQETQYF

abundance: .
d_gene: TRBD1
v_gene: TRBV27
j_gene: TRBJ2-7
CDR3nt: TGTGCCAGCAGTTTAGGTGGACAGGGGTATCTCGAGCAGTACTTC
CDR3aa: CASSLGGQGYLEQYF

abundance: .
d_gene: .
v_gene: TRBV7-9
j_gene: TRBJ1-5
CDR3nt: TGTGCCAGCAGCATCGGGGGCGGCCAGCCCCAGCATTTT
CDR3aa: CASSIGGGQPQHF

abundance: .
d_gene: .
v_gene: TRBV27
j_gene: TRBJ2-2
CDR3nt: TGTGCCAGGCCCCCATTTTGGGGGACGAACACCGGGGAGCTGTTTTTT
CDR3aa: CARPPFWGTNTGELFF

abundance: .
d_gene: .
v_gene: TRBV2
j_gene: TRBJ1-4
CDR3nt: TGTGCCAGCAGTGATCGGGGCGCAACTAATGAAAAACTGTTTTTT
CDR3aa: CASSDRGATNEKLFF

abundance: .
d_gene: .
v_gene: TRBV27
j_gene: TRBJ2-2
CDR3nt: TGTGCCAGCAGCCGCACTAGGGGCTCCGGGGAGCTGTTTTTT
CDR3aa: CASSRTRGSGELFF

abundance: .
d_gene: TRBD1
v_gene: TRBV7-2
j_gene: TRBJ2-5
CDR3nt: TGTGCCAGCAGATTTACAGGGGTGGGAGAGACCCAGTACTTC
CDR3aa: CASRFTGVGETQYF

abundance: once
d_gene: TRBD1
v_gene: TRBV5-4
j_gene: TRBJ2-1
CDR3nt: TGTGCCAGCAGCTTCACAGGGGGCAATGAGCAGTTCTTC
CDR3aa: CASSFTGGNEQFF

abundance: .
d_gene: TRBD2
v_gene: TRBV30
j_gene: TRBJ2-1
CDR3nt: TGTGCCTGGGGGCCCCAGACTAGCGGGAGGGACAATGAGCAGTTCTTC
CDR3aa: CAWGPQTSGRDNEQFF

abundance: once
d_gene: .
v_gene: TRBV12-2
j_gene: TRBJ2-7
CDR3nt: TGTGCAAGTCGCTTAGCGAATCCTCCGGGGGGCCTCTACGAGCAGTACTTC
CDR3aa: CASRLANPPGGLYEQYF

abundance: .
d_gene: .
v_gene: TRBV9
j_gene: TRBJ2-7
CDR3nt: TGTGCCAGCAGCCCCTTTTCGGCAGTACGGACCGAGCAGTACTTC
CDR3aa: CASSPFSAVRTEQYF